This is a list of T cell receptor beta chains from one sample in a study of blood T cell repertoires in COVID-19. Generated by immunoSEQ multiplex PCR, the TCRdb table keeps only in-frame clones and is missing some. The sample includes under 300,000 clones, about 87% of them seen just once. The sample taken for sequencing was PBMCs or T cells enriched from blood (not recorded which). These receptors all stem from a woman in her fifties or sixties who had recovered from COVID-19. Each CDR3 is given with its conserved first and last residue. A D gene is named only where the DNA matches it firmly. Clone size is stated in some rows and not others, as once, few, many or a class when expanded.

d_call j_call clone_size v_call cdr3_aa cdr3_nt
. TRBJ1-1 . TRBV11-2 CASSLGRGTEAFF TGTGCCAGCAGCTTAGGGCGGGGGACTGAAGCTTTCTTT
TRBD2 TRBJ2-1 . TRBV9 CASSVEASGNLEQFF TGTGCCAGCAGCGTAGAGGCTAGCGGGAACCTTGAGCAGTTCTTC
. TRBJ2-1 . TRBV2 CASSGGTGLNEQFF TGTGCCAGCAGTGGAGGGACTGGACTTAATGAGCAGTTCTTC
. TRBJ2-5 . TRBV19 CASSIVEGREETQYF TGTGCCAGTAGTATCGTTGAGGGCCGGGAGGAGACCCAGTACTTC
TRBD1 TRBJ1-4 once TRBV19 CASNRGSNEKLFF TGTGCCAGTAACAGGGGAAGTAATGAAAAACTGTTTTTT
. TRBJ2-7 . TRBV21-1 CASSNYFGEYYEQYF TGTGCCAGCAGCAATTATTTCGGAGAATACTACGAGCAGTACTTC
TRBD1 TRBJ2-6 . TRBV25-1 CASSPQGARSSGANVLTF TGTGCCAGCAGTCCACAGGGGGCGAGAAGCTCTGGGGCCAACGTCCTGACTTTC
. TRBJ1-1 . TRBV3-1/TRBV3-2 CASSQPSGGNTEAFF TGTGCCAGCAGCCAACCCAGCGGAGGGAACACTGAAGCTTTCTTT
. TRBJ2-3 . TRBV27 CASSFTGDTQYF TGTGCCAGCAGTTTTACGGGAGATACGCAGTATTTT
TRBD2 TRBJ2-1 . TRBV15 CATSREASGSNEQFF TGTGCCACCAGCAGAGAGGCTAGCGGGAGCAATGAGCAGTTCTTC
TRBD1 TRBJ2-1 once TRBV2 CASSESGRTGVNEQFF TGTGCCAGCAGTGAATCCGGTCGGACAGGGGTTAATGAGCAGTTCTTC
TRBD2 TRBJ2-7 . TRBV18 CASSPREGMVYEQYF TGTGCCAGCTCACCCCGGGAGGGGATGGTGTACGAGCAGTACTTC
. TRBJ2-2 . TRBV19 CASSMAAYDTGELFF TGTGCCAGTAGTATGGCTGCTTACGACACCGGGGAGCTGTTTTTT
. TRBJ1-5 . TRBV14 CASSQNYNQPQHF TGTGCCAGCAGCCAAAACTACAATCAGCCCCAGCATTTT
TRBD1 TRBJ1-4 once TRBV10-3 CATGTGREKLFF TGTGCCACCGGGACAGGGAGGGAAAAACTGTTTTTT
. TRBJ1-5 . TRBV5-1 CASSLWGGEQPQHF TGCGCCAGCAGCTTGTGGGGGGGCGAGCAGCCCCAGCATTTT
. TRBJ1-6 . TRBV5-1 CASSLRPTGTSSYNSPLHF TGCGCCAGCAGCTTGAGGCCGACAGGAACGAGCTCCTATAATTCACCCCTCCACTTT
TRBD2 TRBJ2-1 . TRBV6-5 CASTRLAGVNEQFF TGTGCCAGCACCAGACTAGCGGGGGTCAATGAGCAGTTCTTC
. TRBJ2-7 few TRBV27 CASSFSTGGYEQYF TGTGCCAGCAGTTTTTCCACCGGGGGCTACGAGCAGTACTTC
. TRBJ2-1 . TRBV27 CASTTGSYNEQFF TGTGCCAGCACCACCGGGAGTTACAATGAGCAGTTCTTC
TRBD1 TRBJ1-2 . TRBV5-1 CASSVNTGQNYGYTF TGCGCCAGCAGCGTCAACACGGGACAGAACTATGGCTACACCTTC
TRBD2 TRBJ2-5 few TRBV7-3 CASSLTSGVQETQYF TGTGCCAGCAGCCTCACTAGCGGAGTCCAAGAGACCCAGTACTTC
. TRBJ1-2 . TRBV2 CASRTEQGYGYTF TGTGCCAGCAGGACCGAACAGGGCTATGGCTACACCTTC
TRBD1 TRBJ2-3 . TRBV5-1 CASRVTTGTDTQYF TGCGCCAGCAGGGTGACGACAGGGACAGATACGCAGTATTTT
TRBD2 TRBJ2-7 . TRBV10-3 CAITSSGGTYEQYF TGTGCCATCACATCTTCGGGGGGAACCTACGAGCAGTACTTC
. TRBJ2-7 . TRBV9 CASSGQGISYEQYF TGTGCCAGCAGCGGCCAGGGTATCTCCTACGAGCAGTACTTC
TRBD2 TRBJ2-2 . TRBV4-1 CASSQVKRGRNTGELFF TGCGCCAGCAGCCAAGTGAAGCGGGGCCGGAACACCGGGGAGCTGTTTTTT
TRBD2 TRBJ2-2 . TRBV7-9 CASSLGSGTSGPNTGELFF TGTGCCAGCAGCTTAGGGTCCGGGACTAGCGGGCCGAACACCGGGGAGCTGTTTTTT
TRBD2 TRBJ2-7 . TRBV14 CASSPVIGGGLYEQYF TGTGCCAGCAGCCCCGTAATTGGGGGAGGGCTCTACGAGCAGTACTTC
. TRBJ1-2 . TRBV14 CASSQDMSYGYTF TGTGCCAGCAGCCAAGATATGAGCTATGGCTACACCTTC
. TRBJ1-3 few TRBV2 CASRPDGENTIYF TGTGCCAGCAGACCTGACGGGGAAAACACCATATATTTT
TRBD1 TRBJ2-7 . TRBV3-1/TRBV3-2 CASSPPGQGSHEQYF TGTGCCAGCAGCCCTCCGGGACAGGGTTCCCACGAGCAGTACTTC
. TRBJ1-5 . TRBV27 CASSFGPGGNQPQHF TGTGCCAGCAGTTTTGGGCCGGGGGGCAATCAGCCCCAGCATTTT
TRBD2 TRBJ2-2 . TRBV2 CASRETSRIDTGELFF TGTGCCAGCAGGGAGACTAGCAGGATAGACACCGGGGAGCTGTTTTTT
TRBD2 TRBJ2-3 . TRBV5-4 CASSFGSSGGSTDTQYF TGTGCCAGCAGCTTCGGGTCTAGCGGGGGTAGCACAGATACGCAGTATTTT
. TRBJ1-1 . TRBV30 CASDRPNTEAFF TGTGCCTCGGACAGACCGAACACTGAAGCTTTCTTT
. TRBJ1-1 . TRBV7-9 CASSLVGLNTEAFF TGTGCCAGCAGCTTAGTGGGCCTGAACACTGAAGCTTTCTTT
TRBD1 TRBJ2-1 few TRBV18 CASSPPEQGAYNEQFF TGTGCCAGCTCACCTCCTGAACAGGGGGCTTACAATGAGCAGTTCTTC
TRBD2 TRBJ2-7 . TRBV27 CASQSGLLAGLGEQYF TGTGCCAGCCAATCCGGCCTCCTAGCGGGACTGGGTGAGCAGTACTTC
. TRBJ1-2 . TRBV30 CAWSVGLVTANGYTF TGTGCCTGGAGTGTTGGACTCGTTACGGCGAATGGCTACACCTTC
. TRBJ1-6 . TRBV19 CASSIEGAGDSPLHF TGTGCCAGTAGTATTGAAGGAGCCGGGGATTCACCCCTCCACTTT
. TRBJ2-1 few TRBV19 CASSIVPSTFNEQFF TGTGCCAGTAGTATAGTTCCTTCGACTTTCAATGAGCAGTTCTTC